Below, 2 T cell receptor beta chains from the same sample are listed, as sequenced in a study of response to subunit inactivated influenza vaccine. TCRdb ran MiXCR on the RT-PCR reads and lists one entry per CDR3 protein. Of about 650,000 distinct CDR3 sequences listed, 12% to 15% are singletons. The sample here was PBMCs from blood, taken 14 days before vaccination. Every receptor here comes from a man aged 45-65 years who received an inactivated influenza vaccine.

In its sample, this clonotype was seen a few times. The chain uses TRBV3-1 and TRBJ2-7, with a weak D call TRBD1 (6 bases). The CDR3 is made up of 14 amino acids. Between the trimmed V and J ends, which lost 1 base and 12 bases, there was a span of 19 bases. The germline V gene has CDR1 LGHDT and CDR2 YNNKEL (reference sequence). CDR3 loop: CASSQGFRQAPSYF. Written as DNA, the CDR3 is TGTGCCAGCAGCCAAGGGTTTAGACAGGCCCCCTCGTACTTC.

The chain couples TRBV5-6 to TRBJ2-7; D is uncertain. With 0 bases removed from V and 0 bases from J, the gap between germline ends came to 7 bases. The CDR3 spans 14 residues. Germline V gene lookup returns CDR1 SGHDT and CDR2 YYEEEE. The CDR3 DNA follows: TGTGCCAGCAGCTTGGAATCGGTCTCCTACGAGCAGTACTTC. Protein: CASSLESVSYEQYF.